Listed here is a single T cell receptor (beta chain). The antigen is undetermined. These data belong to a study of Ad26.COV2.S vaccination and SARS-CoV-2 variants. For the study at large: In the study, Ad26.COV2.S was injected intramuscularly once, or twice 56 days apart.

The treatment was: around 19 received Ad26.COV2.S at low or high dose, single or two shots; roughly five received placebo; per-sample allocation not given. Sampling happened 63 days after the first vaccine or placebo injection. Wuhan-strain SARS-CoV-2 spike was expressed by the Ad26 vector that made up the vaccine. The study's findings and limits: Reported findings describe substantial breadth in spike-specific CD8+ and CD4+ T cell responses following vaccination. Higher spike-specific TCR breadth was found in vaccine recipients than in placebo recipients.

The data were produced by immunoSEQ multiplex PCR, yet TCRdb's version contains in-frame clones alone and is incomplete. There are roughly 350,000 clones in the sample; roughly 87% occur only once, and approximately 3.6% lies in the top ten. This TCR was sampled from a person aged 18-65 years who received the Ad26.COV2.S COVID-19 vaccine or a placebo. The specimen was peripheral blood, collected in a trial of Ad26.COV2.S vaccine versus placebo.

The DNA of the CDR3 is TGCAGCGTGCTCCAGGCCGGGTCGGGCACCGGGGAGCTGTTTTTT. The encoded protein is CSVLQAGSGTGELFF. V usage is TRBV29-1 and J usage is TRBJ2-2; D is undetermined. Germline V lookup: CDR1 SQVTM, CDR2 ANQGSEA. The CDR3 is 15 residues long. With 6 bases removed from V and 4 bases from J, the gap between germline ends came to 18 bases.